Following are 32 T cell receptor beta chains from one sample sequenced in a study of OX40 agonist ivuxolimab in advanced cancers. TCRdb keeps only in-frame clones here, not all; method: immunoSEQ multiplex PCR. The top ten clones hold less than 6% of a sample with fewer than 80,000 clones, about 90% of them seen once. The sample in question was CD4+ or CD8+ T cells sorted from blood, obtained in a trial of the OX40 agonist ivuxolimab. These TCRs come from an adult with an advanced solid tumor such as melanoma, head and neck, liver or kidney cancer.

The rearrangement joins TRBV7-4 to TRBJ1-5, with no clear D. This CDR3 spans 14 amino acids. Trimming took 8 bases from V and 1 from J, leaving 12 bases between them. From germline, CDR1 is SGHVT and CDR2 SQSDAQ. The CDR3 region has the DNA TGTGCCAGCCCTCACACGGGAAGCAATCAGCCCCAGCATTTT. It yields the protein CASPHTGSNQPQHF.

Written as DNA, the CDR3 is TGCGCCAGCAGTCAACTGGACCAGGGCCGGGAAGCTTTCTTT. Its protein is CASSQLDQGREAFF. The chain links TRBV23-1 to TRBJ1-1; weak D call: TRBD1 (5 bases). TRBV23-1 has ORF status, its function being uncertain. This CDR3 is built from 14 residues. V gave up 2 bases and J gave up 8 bases, with 15 bases separating them.

Points on this clone: A read error may account for a junction end that differs from germline. V and J are TRBV7-7 and TRBJ2-5, with TRBD2 matching over 9 bases. The germline V gene encodes CDR1 SSHAT and CDR2 FNYEAQ (reference sequence). The CDR3 runs to 13 residues. The CDR3, as DNA: TGTGCTAGCAGCCAGACTAGCGGCGGGACCCAGTACTTC. Amino acid sequence: CASSQTSGGTQYF.

The chain couples TRBV20-1 to TRBJ2-5, with unresolved D. V lost 7 bases to trimming and J lost 4 bases, with 10 bases between them. The germline gives CDR1 DFQATT, CDR2 SNEGSKA (reference sequence). The length of the CDR3 is 11 residues. The DNA for the CDR3 is TGCAGTGGGGAAGGGCGAGAGACCCAGTACTTC. Protein: CSGEGRETQYF.

The chain recombines TRBV19 with TRBJ1-1; 10 bases fit TRBD1. Germline V gene data show CDR1 as LNHDA and CDR2 as SQIVND (reference sequence). The CDR3 sequence is 14 residues long. V dropped 4 bases and J dropped 9; count of bases not matched to a gene: 8. CDR3 DNA sequence: TGTGCCAGTAGTAGTTTTGACAGGGGGCATAAAGCTTTCTTT. Translation: CASSSFDRGHKAFF.

The rearrangement joins TRBV7-8 to TRBJ2-1, with D perhaps given as TRBD1 or TRBD2 (5 bases each). V lost 3 bases, J lost 9 bases, and 12 bases lay in between. CDR3 length: 13 amino acids. CDR1 and CDR2 from the germline V gene are SGHVS and FQNEAQ. The CDR3 loop is CASSLYRSGEQFF. DNA of the CDR3: TGTGCCAGCAGCTTGTACAGGAGCGGTGAGCAGTTCTTC. The whole variable domain, filled in from reference TRBV7-8 and TRBJ2-1, reads GAGVSQSPRYKVAKRGQDVALRCDPISGHVSLFWYQQALGQGPEFLTYFQNEAQLDKSGLPSDRFFAERPEGSVSTLKIQRTQQEDSAVYLCASSLYRSGEQFFGPGTRLTVL.

In this sample, this clone turned up a few times. The rearrangement uses TRBV5-4 and TRBJ1-4, with 7 bases identical to TRBD1. The junction had 3 bases not matched to a gene; V was cut back by 0 bases and J by 7 bases. Germline assignment: CDR1 SGHNT and CDR2 YYREEE (reference sequence). This CDR3 spans 14 amino acids. CDR3 sequence: CASSLGGTVEKLFF. The DNA of the CDR3 is TGTGCCAGCAGCTTGGGTGGGACAGTTGAAAAACTGTTTTTT.

The V call is TRBV25-1, the J call TRBJ1-1; tentative D call: TRBD1 (5 bases). The V gene's germline CDR1 is MGHDK and CDR2 SYGVNS. Trimming left V 5 bases short and J 1 base short, with 8 bases between. This CDR3 region has 13 residues. The CDR3: CASSRRGNTEAFF. The DNA of the CDR3 is TGTGCCAGCAGTCGAAGGGGGAACACTGAAGCTTTCTTT.

This clone was recorded only once. The chain couples TRBV2 to TRBJ2-1; the match to TRBD2 covers 12 bases. Germline assignment: CDR1 SNHLY and CDR2 FYNNEI. There are 16 residues in the CDR3. The junction had 2 bases not matched to a gene; V was cut back by 5 bases and J by 0 bases. CDR3 nucleotides: TGTGCCAGCAGTATACTAGCGGGGGGCTCCTACAATGAGCAGTTCTTC. The encoded protein is CASSILAGGSYNEQFF.

The rearrangement links TRBV5-1 to TRBJ2-1; TRBD2 aligns across 14 bases. The length of the CDR3 is 18 residues. Germline assignment: CDR1 SGHRS and CDR2 YFSETQ. J was trimmed by 4 bases and V by 2 bases; bases with no gene match: 8. The CDR3 region is CASSFGTSGSMEYNEQFF. The CDR3 DNA reads TGCGCCAGCAGCTTCGGGACTAGCGGGAGTATGGAATACAATGAGCAGTTCTTC. Combining the CDR3 with reference TRBV5-1 and TRBJ2-1 gives the whole variable domain KAGVTQTPRYLIKTRGQQVTLSCSPISGHRSVSWYQQTPGQGLQFLFEYFSETQRNKGNFPGRFSGRQFSNSRSEMNVSTLELGDSALYLCASSFGTSGSMEYNEQFFGPGTRLTVL.

This clone was observed a handful of times. This sequence joins TRBV25-1 and TRBJ1-1; D is unclear. Germline loops: CDR1 MGHDK, CDR2 SYGVNS. The CDR3 is 12 amino acids. Trimming shortened V by 8 bases and J by 6 bases, and 13 bases separated the two germline ends. CDR3 sequence reads: CASGEDGPEAFF. CDR3 in DNA: TGTGCCAGCGGGGAGGACGGTCCTGAAGCTTTCTTT.

The chain carries TRBV7-9 and TRBJ2-6; 7 nucleotides line up with TRBD1. Trimming cost V 2 bases and J 0 bases; bases outside gene matches: 7. This CDR3 comprises 18 residues. Germline CDR1 and CDR2: SEHNR and FQNEAQ (reference sequence). The CDR3 reads CASSLPPGQTSGANVLTF. CDR3 DNA sequence: TGTGCCAGCAGCTTACCCCCGGGACAGACCTCTGGGGCCAACGTCCTGACTTTC.

In this sample, this clone turned up once. The V call is TRBV5-4, the J call TRBJ1-4, with D uncertain. V lost 0 bases and J 3 bases, leaving 9 bases between the germline ends. The CDR3 length is 15 residues. CDR1 and CDR2 from the germline V gene are SGHNT and YYREEE (reference sequence). The CDR3 nucleotides read TGTGCCAGCAGCTTGGAGGCGGCGGCTAATGAAAAACTGTTTTTT. As protein: CASSLEAAANEKLFF.

The CDR3 nucleotides read TGTGCCAGTACTACGCTTGGGGGCTACACCTTC. This encodes CASTTLGGYTF. The V and J genes are TRBV19 and TRBJ1-2, with D unresolved. This CDR3 contains 11 residues. Trimming left V 7 bases short and J 8 bases short, with 11 bases between. Germline V gives CDR1 LNHDA, CDR2 SQIVND (reference sequence).

A word on this clone: One end of the junction is discordant with germline, which a read error may explain. V and J are TRBV6-4 and TRBJ1-1; the D gene is possibly TRBD1 (5 bases). The germline V gene has CDR1 MRHNA and CDR2 SNTAGT. This CDR3 is 13 amino acids long. Here the CDR3 reads CATSLGENTEAFF. The DNA of the CDR3 is TGTGCCACCAGTTTGGGGGAGAACACTGAAGCTTTCTTT.

The rearrangement links TRBV28 to TRBJ1-4, with 7 bases that match TRBD1. The CDR3 extends over 12 amino acids. Looked up from germline, CDR1 is MDHEN and CDR2 is SYDVKM. Trimming took 7 bases from V and 6 from J; bases not matched to a gene: 2. CDR3 protein: CASTGGDEKLFF. In DNA, the CDR3 is TGTGCCAGCACAGGGGGAGATGAAAAACTGTTTTTT.

V usage is TRBV30 and J usage is TRBJ2-5; TRBD1 agrees at 9 bases. Germline lookup yields CDR1 GTSNPN and CDR2 SVGIG (reference sequence). V was pared by 4 bases and J by 6 bases, with 6 bases of the junction left unmatched. This CDR3 contains 13 residues. CDR3 sequence (DNA): TGTGCCTGGATCTGGACAGGGGAGAAGACCCAGTACTTC. It translates to CAWIWTGEKTQYF.

About this clone itself: At one of its ends the junction is not consistent with the germline gene, which may arise from a read error. This chain joins TRBV6-6 and TRBJ2-7; a possible D gene is TRBD2 (6 bases). The CDR3 sequence is 16 residues long. Germline lookup yields CDR1 MNHNY and CDR2 SVGAGI (reference sequence). The CDR3 loop reads CASSNSKTGVYYEQYF. Written as DNA, the CDR3 is TGTGCCAGCAGTAACTCCAAGACGGGAGTCTACTACGAGCAGTACTTC.

The V call is TRBV5-1, the J call TRBJ2-7; a weak D match, TRBD1 (6 bases). There are 12 residues in the CDR3. Germline V lookup: CDR1 SGHRS, CDR2 YFSETQ. V lost 4 bases, J lost 9 bases, and 14 bases lay in between. The CDR3 DNA is TGCGCCAGCAGCACTGCAGGGGATCGGCAGTACTTC. The encoded protein is CASSTAGDRQYF.

CDR3 DNA: TGTGCCAGTAGTATGGGCAACACCATATATTTT. Amino acids: CASSMGNTIYF. This chain uses TRBV19 with TRBJ1-3; D ambiguous. Trimming removed 3 bases from V and 7 bases from J, with 4 bases in between. This CDR3 is 11 amino acids long. Germline CDR1 reads LNHDA; CDR2 reads SQIVND (reference sequence).

The rearrangement links TRBV27 to TRBJ2-1; 13 bases are a match to TRBD2. From germline, CDR1 is MNHEY and CDR2 SMNVEV (reference sequence). The CDR3 extends over 16 amino acids. J gave up 3 bases and V 5 bases, and 4 bases lay outside the gene matches. CDR3 region: CASSPWTSGSYNEQFF. The CDR3 bases are TGTGCCAGCAGTCCATGGACTAGCGGGAGCTACAATGAGCAGTTCTTC.

This clone was recorded once. The chain joins TRBV4-2 to TRBJ1-1; D ambiguous. Trimming removed 1 base from V and 0 bases from J, with 6 bases in between. CDR3 length: 14 residues. Germline V gene data show CDR1 as LGHNA and CDR2 as YNFKEQ. The CDR3 coding sequence is TGTGCCAGCAGCCAAGCGACACTGAACACTGAAGCTTTCTTT. Protein sequence: CASSQATLNTEAFF.

This clone was seen just once. The CDR3 reads CASSLASSGAYNEQFF. DNA of the CDR3: TGCGCCAGCAGCTTGGCTTCTAGCGGGGCCTACAATGAGCAGTTCTTC. This chain links TRBV5-1 with TRBJ2-1, with TRBD2 matching over 9 bases. The CDR3 is made up of 16 amino acids. CDR1 and CDR2 (germline): SGHRS, YFSETQ. The V gene end was trimmed by 0 bases and the J gene end by 2 bases; junction bases not matched to a gene: 3.

In the case of this clone: This CDR3 is also generated by other DNA sequences in the sample. The chain couples TRBV27 to TRBJ2-3, with D possibly being TRBD1 (6 bases). Per the germline V gene, CDR1 is MNHEY and CDR2 is SMNVEV (reference sequence). With 3 bases removed from V and 2 bases from J, the gap between germline ends came to 9 bases. This CDR3 is 14 amino acids long. CDR3 nucleotides: TGTGCCAGCAGTTTGGACAGAAACACAGATACGCAGTATTTT. Protein product: CASSLDRNTDTQYF.

The chain recombines TRBV30 with TRBJ1-4; no reliable D call. The CDR3 spans 18 residues. CDR1 and CDR2 (germline): GTSNPN, SVGIG (reference sequence). Trimming removed 8 bases from V and 0 bases from J, with 25 bases in between. The CDR3 DNA reads TGTGCCCCAAAACCAGAGCAGACAATAGAAGCAACTAATGAAAAACTGTTTTTT. Its protein is CAPKPEQTIEATNEKLFF.

The V gene is TRBV7-2, the J gene TRBJ2-3; D gene unclear. Germline-derived CDR1 and CDR2 are SGHTA and FQGNSA. V was cut by 0 bases and J by 5 bases, with 6 bases left in between. The CDR3 covers 13 residues. The CDR3 loop is CASSLARLDTQYF. In nucleotides, the CDR3 is TGTGCCAGCAGCTTAGCCCGGCTAGATACGCAGTATTTT.

The chain links TRBV18 to TRBJ2-1; a possible D gene is TRBD2 (6 bases). The germline CDR1 and CDR2 sequences are KGHSH and LQKENI. The CDR3 length is 14 residues. V lost 3 bases, J lost 9 bases, and 15 bases lay in between. The CDR3 sequence is CASSPRDLSPEQFF. CDR3 nucleotide sequence: TGTGCCAGCTCACCGCGGGATCTCTCTCCTGAGCAGTTCTTC.

A few counts support this clone. This chain connects TRBV10-1 to TRBJ2-1; the match to TRBD1 covers 10 bases. V lost 10 bases and J lost 8; bases outside the gene matches: 14. The CDR3 contains 15 residues. Germline CDR1 is WNHNN and CDR2 is SYGVQD (reference sequence). This CDR3 is CATSSGTGVVDEQFF. Written as DNA, the CDR3 is TGCGCCACCTCCTCCGGGACAGGGGTGGTCGATGAGCAGTTCTTC.

This sequence joins TRBV7-9 and TRBJ1-5, with a possible D match to TRBD1 (5 bases). V lost 3 bases and J 5 bases, leaving 14 bases between the germline ends. CDR1 and CDR2 from the germline V gene are SEHNR and FQNEAQ (reference sequence). The CDR3 contains 15 residues. CDR3 coding DNA: TGTGCCAGCAGCTTTGGGAGGGGCGGGGATCAGCCCCAGCATTTT. This translates into CASSFGRGGDQPQHF.

The chain joins TRBV9 to TRBJ2-5; D may be TRBD2 (6 bases). Germline CDR1 is SGDLS and CDR2 is YYNGEE. Trimming removed 0 bases from V and 0 bases from J, with 9 bases in between. The CDR3 spans 15 residues. CDR3 DNA sequence: TGTGCCAGCAGCGTAGCCTGGGGGGACCAAGAGACCCAGTACTTC. It codes for CASSVAWGDQETQYF.

The V and J genes are TRBV27 and TRBJ2-7, with D hard to call. This CDR3 is built from 16 residues. Germline lookup yields CDR1 MNHEY and CDR2 SMNVEV (reference sequence). Trimming took off 6 bases at V and 2 bases at J, with 20 bases between the two ends. The CDR3 bases are TGTGCCAGCAGAAGGCCTGACACTCCAATTACCTACGAGCAGTACTTC. Translating it yields CASRRPDTPITYEQYF.

The chain links TRBV6-4 to TRBJ2-2; the D is unclear. CDR1 is MRHNA, CDR2 SNTAGT, per germline. CDR3 length equals 14 residues. The V end was cut by 6 bases, the J end by 4 bases, with 12 bases between. The CDR3: CASSKAARTGELFF. The CDR3 DNA is TGTGCCAGCAGCAAAGCAGCGCGCACCGGGGAGCTGTTTTTT.